A selection of T cell receptor beta chains follows, all from one sample in a study of blood T cells in healthy people across ages. In TCRdb, the 5' RACE reads were re-called with MiXCR into one record per CDR3 protein. The sample records 800,000 to 900,000 distinct CDR3 sequences, roughly 60% being singletons. The sample was blood. The receptors derive from a man aged 25 to 40 in good health. CDR3s include the opening cysteine and the closing phenylalanine or tryptophan. A D gene is named only where the DNA matches it firmly. Some rows mark clone size as missing; the rest say once, few, many or name a class of expanded clone.

.	.	TRBJ1-5	TRBV12-3/TRBV12-4	CASSLTPQQPQHF	TGTGCCAGCAGCCTGACACCCCAACAGCCCCAGCATTTT
.	.	TRBJ2-5	TRBV7-2	CASSQRRSQETQYF	TGTGCCAGCAGCCAAAGACGAAGTCAAGAGACCCAGTACTTC
few	.	TRBJ1-2	TRBV7-9	CASSLAPTGYYGYTF	TGTGCCAGCAGCTTAGCCCCTACAGGGTACTATGGCTACACCTTC
.	TRBD1	TRBJ2-7	TRBV12-3/TRBV12-4	CASSPTRDRSYEQYF	TGTGCCAGCAGCCCAACTCGGGACAGATCCTACGAGCAGTACTTC
few	.	TRBJ1-5	TRBV28	CASSLGGAHNQPQHF	TGTGCCAGCAGTTTAGGGGGGGCTCACAATCAGCCCCAGCATTTT
.	.	TRBJ1-1	TRBV7-8	CASSVYGTEAFF	TGTGCCAGCAGCGTATACGGGACCGAAGCTTTCTTT
.	.	TRBJ1-2	TRBV27	CASSSREAGGYTF	TGTGCCAGCAGTTCACGGGAGGCGGGTGGCTACACCTTC
.	.	TRBJ2-7	TRBV4-1	CASSFRDGLYEQYF	TGCGCCAGCAGCTTCCGGGACGGACTCTACGAGCAGTACTTC
once	.	TRBJ2-5	TRBV4-2	CASSQGAVRGAQETQYF	TGTGCCAGCAGCCAAGGAGCGGTGCGGGGAGCTCAAGAGACCCAGTACTTC
.	.	TRBJ2-3	TRBV14	CASSQGRRGSSTDTQYF	TGTGCCAGCAGCCAGGGGCGTCGGGGGTCAAGCACAGATACGCAGTATTTT
few	.	TRBJ2-7	TRBV4-3	CASSQDTTYEQYF	TGCGCCAGCAGCCAGGACACAACCTACGAGCAGTACTTC
.	.	TRBJ2-7	TRBV28	CASSPTGFTYEQYF	TGTGCCAGCAGTCCCACAGGGTTCACCTACGAGCAGTACTTC
once	.	TRBJ2-4	TRBV6-2/TRBV6-3	CASSYANSVDIQYF	TGTGCCAGCAGTTACGCGAATTCGGTTGACATTCAGTACTTC
.	TRBD1	TRBJ2-7	TRBV20-1	CSATYRGYTYNEQYF	TGCAGTGCTACGTACAGGGGGTATACCTACAATGAGCAGTACTTC
once	TRBD2	TRBJ2-7	TRBV3-1	CASSQDSSGEQYF	TGTGCCAGCAGCCAAGATAGTAGCGGGGAGCAGTACTTC
.	.	TRBJ2-3	TRBV29-1	CSVEDLNGASELGDTQYF	TGCAGCGTTGAAGATCTTAATGGGGCTAGCGAGTTGGGAGATACGCAGTATTTT
.	.	TRBJ2-1	TRBV10-2	CASRSADSGEQFF	TGCGCCAGCAGGTCCGCAGACTCGGGTGAGCAGTTCTTC
few	.	TRBJ2-1	TRBV20-1	CSARDWGNEQFF	TGCAGTGCTAGAGATTGGGGTAATGAGCAGTTCTTC
.	TRBD2	TRBJ2-3	TRBV15	CATSGLAGGRTDTQYF	TGTGCCACCAGCGGGTTAGCGGGGGGCCGCACAGATACGCAGTATTTT